The 5 T cell receptor beta chains in this list originate from one sample, sequenced in a study of shared clonotypes between healthy human individuals. Only in-frame clones appear in the TCRdb table, and some are missing; sequencing was by immunoSEQ multiplex PCR. This table holds a few million clones, roughly nine tenths found once. Sequencing was carried out using naive CD4+ T cells sorted from blood. Documented subset: CD45RA+ positively selected. These receptors all come from a man between 18 and 29 years old in good health.

Notes on this clone: Additional DNA sequences in this sample encode the identical CDR3. The chain combines TRBV6-5 with TRBJ2-7; D unresolved. Per germline, CDR1 MNHEY and CDR2 SVGAGI. V was clipped by 6 bases and J by 0 bases, with 15 bases between them. This CDR3 comprises 15 residues. CDR3 loop: CASSRGGPSSYEQYF. The CDR3 DNA follows: TGTGCCAGCAGCCGAGGTGGACCGAGCTCCTACGAGCAGTACTTC.

This sequence joins TRBV11-2 and TRBJ2-3; D is uncertain. Germline CDR1 reads SGHAT; CDR2 reads FQNNGV. This CDR3 is 13 amino acids long. Deletions cut 5 bases from V and 0 bases from J, with 6 bases between. CDR3 nucleotides: TGTGCCAGCAGCGCGGACAGCACAGATACGCAGTATTTT. Its translation is CASSADSTDTQYF.

The chain joins TRBV15 to TRBJ2-7, with D maybe TRBD1 (6 bases). Germline values: CDR1 LNHNV, CDR2 YYDKDF (reference sequence). CDR3 size: 18 residues. With 0 bases removed from V and 5 bases from J, the gap between germline ends came to 23 bases. CDR3 region: CATSRDLGGAGGQHEQYF. The CDR3 DNA reads TGTGCCACCAGCAGAGATCTTGGGGGCGCGGGCGGTCAGCACGAGCAGTACTTC.

Concerning this clone: In the same sample, other DNA sequences code for this CDR3. The J gene is TRBJ2-2, the V gene TRBV5-1, with TRBD2 matching over 9 bases. This CDR3 is built from 14 residues. V trimming: 7 bases; J trimming: 1 base; junction bases outside the gene matches: 2. The V gene's germline CDR1 is SGHRS and CDR2 YFSETQ. CDR3 in DNA: TGCGCCAGCCGACTAGCGGAGAACACCGGGGAGCTGTTTTTT. Its protein is CASRLAENTGELFF.

The V call is TRBV27, the J call TRBJ1-6; D ambiguous. The V end lost 3 bases, the J end lost 9 bases, and 6 bases lay between the germline ends. Germline V gives CDR1 MNHEY, CDR2 SMNVEV (reference sequence). The CDR3 sequence is 12 residues long. This CDR3 reads CASSFIGSPLHF. The CDR3 DNA follows: TGTGCCAGCAGTTTTATAGGTTCACCCCTCCACTTT.